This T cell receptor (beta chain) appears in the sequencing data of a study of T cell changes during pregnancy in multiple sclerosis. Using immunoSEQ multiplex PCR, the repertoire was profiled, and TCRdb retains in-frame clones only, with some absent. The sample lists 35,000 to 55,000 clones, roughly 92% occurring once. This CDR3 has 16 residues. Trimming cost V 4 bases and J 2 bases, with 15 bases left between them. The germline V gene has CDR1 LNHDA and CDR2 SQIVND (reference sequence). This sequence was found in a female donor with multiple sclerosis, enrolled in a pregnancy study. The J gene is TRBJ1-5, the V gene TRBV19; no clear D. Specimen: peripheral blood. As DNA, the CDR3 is TGTGCCAGTAGTAAGAGTTCGTGGCCGCGCAATCAGCCCCAGCATTTT. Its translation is CASSKSSWPRNQPQHF.